This entry concerns a single TCR beta chain. The data originate from a study of blood T cell repertoires in COVID-19. Profiling relied on immunoSEQ multiplex PCR, and the TCRdb table lists in-frame clones only, not all of them. The table includes 150,000 to 200,000 clones, approximately 87% detected once. With 6 bases clipped from V and 4 bases from J, the junction kept 11 bases outside the gene matches. CDR1 KGHDR and CDR2 SFDVKD come from the germline V gene. The CDR3 runs to 15 residues. This clonotype originated in a man in his late teens or twenties with active or convalescent COVID-19. Sequenced input: peripheral blood. The V call is TRBV24-1, the J call TRBJ2-7; 7 positions match TRBD1. The CDR3: CATSPSGTALYEQYF. The DNA for the CDR3 is TGTGCCACCAGTCCCTCCGGGACAGCCCTTTACGAGCAGTACTTC.